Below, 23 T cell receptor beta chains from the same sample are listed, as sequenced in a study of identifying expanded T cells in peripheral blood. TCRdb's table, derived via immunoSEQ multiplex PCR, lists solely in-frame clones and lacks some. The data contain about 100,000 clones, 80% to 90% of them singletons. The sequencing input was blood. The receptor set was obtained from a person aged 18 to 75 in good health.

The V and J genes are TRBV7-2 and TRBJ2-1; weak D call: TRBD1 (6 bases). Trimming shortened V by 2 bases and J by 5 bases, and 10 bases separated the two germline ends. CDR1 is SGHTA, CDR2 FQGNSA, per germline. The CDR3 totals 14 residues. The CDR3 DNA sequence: TGTGCCAGCAGCTTACACAGGGAAAACAATGAGCAGTTCTTC. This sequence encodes CASSLHRENNEQFF.

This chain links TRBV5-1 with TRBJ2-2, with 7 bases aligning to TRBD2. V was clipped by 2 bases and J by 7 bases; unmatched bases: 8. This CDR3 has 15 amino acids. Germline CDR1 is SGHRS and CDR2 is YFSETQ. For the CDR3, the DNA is TGCGCCAGCAGCTTACGGGCGGGGGACCACGGGGAGCTGTTTTTT. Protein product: CASSLRAGDHGELFF.

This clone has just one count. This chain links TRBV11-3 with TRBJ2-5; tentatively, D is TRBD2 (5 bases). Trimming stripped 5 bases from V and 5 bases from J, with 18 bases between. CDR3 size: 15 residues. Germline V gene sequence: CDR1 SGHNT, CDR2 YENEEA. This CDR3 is CASSLLKSSGETQYF. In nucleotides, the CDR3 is TGTGCCAGCAGCCTCCTAAAATCCTCGGGGGAGACCCAGTACTTC.

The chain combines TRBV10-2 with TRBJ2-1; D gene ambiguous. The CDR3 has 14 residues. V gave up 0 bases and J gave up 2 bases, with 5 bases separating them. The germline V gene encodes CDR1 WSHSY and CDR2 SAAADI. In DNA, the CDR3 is TGCGCCAGCAGTGAGTCGGGCCCCTACAATGAGCAGTTCTTC. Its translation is CASSESGPYNEQFF.

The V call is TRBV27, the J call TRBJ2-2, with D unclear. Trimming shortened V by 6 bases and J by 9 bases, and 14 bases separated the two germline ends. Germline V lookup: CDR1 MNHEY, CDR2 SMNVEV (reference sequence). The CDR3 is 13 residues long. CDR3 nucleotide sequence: TGTGCCAGCAGGGGTACGGGTAGTCGGGAGCTGTTTTTT. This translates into CASRGTGSRELFF.

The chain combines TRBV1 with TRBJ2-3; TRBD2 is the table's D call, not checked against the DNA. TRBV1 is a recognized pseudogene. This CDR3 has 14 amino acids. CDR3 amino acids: CTSSQIPSTDTQYF. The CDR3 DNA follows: TGCACCAGCAGCCAAATTCCTAGCACAGATACGCAGTATTTT.

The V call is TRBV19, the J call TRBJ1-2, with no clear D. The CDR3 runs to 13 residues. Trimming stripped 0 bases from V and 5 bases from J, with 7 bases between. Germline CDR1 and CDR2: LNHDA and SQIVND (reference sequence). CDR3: CASSIETEYGYTF. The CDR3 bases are TGTGCCAGTAGTATAGAGACGGAATATGGCTACACCTTC.

The CDR3 region is CASSLGMNTEAFF. The CDR3 DNA is TGTGCCAGCAGCTTGGGCATGAACACTGAAGCTTTCTTT. V is TRBV5-6 and J is TRBJ1-1; D not resolved. The CDR3 totals 13 residues. Per germline, CDR1 SGHDT and CDR2 YYEEEE. V lost 0 bases to trimming and J lost 0 bases, with 3 bases between them.

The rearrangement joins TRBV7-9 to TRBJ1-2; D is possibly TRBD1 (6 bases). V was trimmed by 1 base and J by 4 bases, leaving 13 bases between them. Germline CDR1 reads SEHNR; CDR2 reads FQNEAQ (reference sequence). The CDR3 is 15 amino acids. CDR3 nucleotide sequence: TGTGCCAGCAGCTTAGAGGGGGGAGAGGCCTATGGCTACACCTTC. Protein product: CASSLEGGEAYGYTF.

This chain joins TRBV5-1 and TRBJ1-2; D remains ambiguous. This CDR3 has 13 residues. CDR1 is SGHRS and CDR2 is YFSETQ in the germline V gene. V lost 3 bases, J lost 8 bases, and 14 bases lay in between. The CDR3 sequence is CASSSASSYGYTF. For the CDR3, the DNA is TGCGCCAGCAGCTCCGCCTCATCTTACGGCTACACCTTC.

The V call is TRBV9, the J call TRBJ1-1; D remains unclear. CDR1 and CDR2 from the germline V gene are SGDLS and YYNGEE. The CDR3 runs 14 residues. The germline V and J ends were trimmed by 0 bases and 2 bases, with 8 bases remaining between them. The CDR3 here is CASSVAATNTEAFF. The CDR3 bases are TGTGCCAGCAGCGTAGCGGCAACAAACACTGAAGCTTTCTTT.

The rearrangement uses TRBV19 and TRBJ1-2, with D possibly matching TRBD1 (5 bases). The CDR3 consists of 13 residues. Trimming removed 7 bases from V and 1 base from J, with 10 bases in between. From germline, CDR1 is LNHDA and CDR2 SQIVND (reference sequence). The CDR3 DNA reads TGTGCCAGTAACCCAGGGCGTAACTATGGCTACACCTTC. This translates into CASNPGRNYGYTF.

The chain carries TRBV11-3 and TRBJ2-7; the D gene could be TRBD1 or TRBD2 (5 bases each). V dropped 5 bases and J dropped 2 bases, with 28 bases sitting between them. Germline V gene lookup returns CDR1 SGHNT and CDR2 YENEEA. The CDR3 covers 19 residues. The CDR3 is CASSPLLGVSGINPYEQYF. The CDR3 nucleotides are TGTGCCAGCAGCCCCCTCTTGGGGGTGAGTGGCATTAACCCCTACGAGCAGTACTTC.

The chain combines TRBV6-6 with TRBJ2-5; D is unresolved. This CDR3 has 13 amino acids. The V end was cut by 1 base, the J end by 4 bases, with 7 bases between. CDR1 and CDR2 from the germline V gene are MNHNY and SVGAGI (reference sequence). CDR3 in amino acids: CASSYLIGETQYF. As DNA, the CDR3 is TGTGCCAGCAGTTACTTGATAGGAGAGACCCAGTACTTC.

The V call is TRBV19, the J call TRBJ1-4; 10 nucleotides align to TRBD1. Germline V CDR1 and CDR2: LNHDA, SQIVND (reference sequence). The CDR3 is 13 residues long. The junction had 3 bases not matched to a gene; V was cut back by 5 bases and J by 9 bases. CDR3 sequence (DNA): TGTGCCAGTAGTGGGGACAGGGGCCAAAAACTGTTTTTT. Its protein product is CASSGDRGQKLFF.

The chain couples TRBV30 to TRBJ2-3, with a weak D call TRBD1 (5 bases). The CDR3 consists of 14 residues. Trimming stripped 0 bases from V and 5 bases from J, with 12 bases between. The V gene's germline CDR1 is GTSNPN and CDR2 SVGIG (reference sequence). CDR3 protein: CAWSVTRVGDTQYF. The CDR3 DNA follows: TGTGCCTGGAGTGTAACCAGGGTAGGAGATACGCAGTATTTT.

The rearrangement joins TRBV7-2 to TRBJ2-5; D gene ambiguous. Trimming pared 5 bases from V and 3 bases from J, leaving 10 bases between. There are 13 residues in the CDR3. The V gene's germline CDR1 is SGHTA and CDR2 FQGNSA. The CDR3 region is CASSRNQEETQYF. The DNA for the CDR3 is TGTGCCAGCAGCCGTAACCAGGAAGAGACCCAGTACTTC.

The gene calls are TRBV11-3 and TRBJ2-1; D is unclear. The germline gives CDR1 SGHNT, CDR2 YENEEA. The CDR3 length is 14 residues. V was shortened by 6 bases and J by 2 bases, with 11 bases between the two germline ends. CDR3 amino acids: CASRPAGTYNEQFF. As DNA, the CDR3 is TGTGCCAGCAGGCCCGCTGGGACCTACAATGAGCAGTTCTTC.

The CDR3 region has the DNA TGTGCCACCAGCAGAACTAATCAGGGAACCTACGAGCAGTACTTC. It is translated as CATSRTNQGTYEQYF. J is TRBJ2-7 and V is TRBV15, with D possibly TRBD1 on 5 matching bases. CDR3 length: 15 residues. The V gene lost 2 bases and the J gene lost 2 bases, with 13 bases spanning the gap. CDR1 LNHNV and CDR2 YYDKDF come from the germline V gene (reference sequence).

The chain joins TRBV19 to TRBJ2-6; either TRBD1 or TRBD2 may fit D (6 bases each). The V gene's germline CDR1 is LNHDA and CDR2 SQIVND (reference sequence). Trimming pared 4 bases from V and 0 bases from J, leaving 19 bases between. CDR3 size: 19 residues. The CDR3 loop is CASSKQQAWGASGANVLTF. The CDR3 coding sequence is TGTGCCAGTAGTAAACAACAAGCCTGGGGGGCCTCTGGGGCCAACGTCCTGACTTTC.

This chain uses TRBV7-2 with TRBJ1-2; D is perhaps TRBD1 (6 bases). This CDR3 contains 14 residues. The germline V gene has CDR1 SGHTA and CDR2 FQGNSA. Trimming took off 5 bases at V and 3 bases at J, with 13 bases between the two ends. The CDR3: CASSLQGLDYGYTF. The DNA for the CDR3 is TGTGCCAGCAGCCTACAGGGTTTAGACTATGGCTACACCTTC.

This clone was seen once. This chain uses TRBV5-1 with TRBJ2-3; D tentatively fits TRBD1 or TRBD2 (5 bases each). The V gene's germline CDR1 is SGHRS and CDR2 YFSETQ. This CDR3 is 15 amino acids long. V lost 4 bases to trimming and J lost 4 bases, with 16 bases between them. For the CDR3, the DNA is TGCGCCAGCAGCCCGGAGAGGGGTGGGGCAGATACGCAGTATTTT. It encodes CASSPERGGADTQYF.

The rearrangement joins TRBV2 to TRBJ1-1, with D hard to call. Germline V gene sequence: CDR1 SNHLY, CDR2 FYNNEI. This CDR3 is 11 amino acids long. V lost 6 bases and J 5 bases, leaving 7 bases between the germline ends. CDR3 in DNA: TGTGCCAGCAGGACTTATACTGAAGCTTTCTTT. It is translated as CASRTYTEAFF.